These T cell receptor beta chains were read from a single sample in a study of blood T cells in healthy people across ages. Using its own MiXCR run on the 5' RACE reads, TCRdb lists one record per CDR3 protein. The table shows roughly 680,000 distinct CDR3 sequences, with over 45% occurring only once. The specimen was blood. All receptors come from a woman in her fifties or sixties in good health. The CDR3 runs from the conserved cysteine through the conserved F or W. D genes are given only for firm matches. The listing skips clone size in some rows; elsewhere it reads once, few, many or a size class.

TRBJ1-2 few TRBV20-1 . TGCAGTGCTACGCCAGGGGACTCCTATGGCTACACCTTC CSATPGDSYGYTF
TRBJ2-1 few TRBV20-1 . TGCAGTGCTAGAGATATTCAACATCGGGGTAGTGGATGGAATGAGCAGTTCTTC CSARDIQHRGSGWNEQFF
TRBJ2-7 . TRBV11-2 . TGTGCCAGCAGCTTAAGTACAGGGCCCCTCTCCTACGAGCAGTACTTC CASSLSTGPLSYEQYF
TRBJ2-1 . TRBV29-1 . TGCAGCGTTGTTACCTTCTCAGGCGGCTCCTACACTGAGCAGTTCTTC CSVVTFSGGSYTEQFF
TRBJ2-5 . TRBV3-1 . TGTGCCAGCAGCCAAGTTCAGGGTGGAGTGTTAGAGACCCAGTACTTC CASSQVQGGVLETQYF
TRBJ2-5 . TRBV21-1 . TGTGCCAGCCGTGGGCGGTGCCAAGAGACCCAGTACTTC CASRGRCQETQYF
TRBJ2-3 . TRBV6-2/TRBV6-3 TRBD2 TGTGCCAGCGGTCGACTAGCAGCTAACACAGACACGCAGTATTTT CASGRLAANTDTQYF
TRBJ2-1 . TRBV20-1 TRBD2 TGCAGTGCTAGAGATCAAATTAGCGGGAGTTTTAATGAGCAGTTCTTC CSARDQISGSFNEQFF
TRBJ2-7 few TRBV4-1 . TGCGCCAGCAGCCAAGTCCAGGGTGGCGAGCAGTACTTC CASSQVQGGEQYF
TRBJ2-3 . TRBV20-1 . TGCAGTGCGAATTGGGCCCGGGGAGATACGCAGTATTTT CSANWARGDTQYF
TRBJ1-4 . TRBV12-3/TRBV12-4 . TGTGCCAGCAGTGCTAATACGGCGGAAAAACTGTTTTTT CASSANTAEKLFF
TRBJ2-1 . TRBV4-3 . TGCGCCAGCAGCCAAGCCAGCGGGCCGGGGTATGAGCAGTTCTTC CASSQASGPGYEQFF
TRBJ1-2 . TRBV9 TRBD1 TGTGCCAGCAGCGCCAATACAGGGGATATCTATGGCTACACCTTC CASSANTGDIYGYTF
TRBJ1-2 . TRBV7-9 TRBD1 TGTGCCAGCAGTCTCGGGACAGGGGACTATGGCTACACCTTC CASSLGTGDYGYTF
TRBJ2-5 few TRBV20-1 . TGCAGTCCGAAGGGGGGCGGAGAGACCCAGTACTTC CSPKGGGETQYF
TRBJ2-7 few TRBV10-3 . TGTGCCATCCGCAGGGCCGACGGCACCGACGAGCAGTACTTC CAIRRADGTDEQYF